This T cell receptor (beta chain) was recovered during a study of shared clonotypes between healthy human individuals. General study findings and limits: All-four-donor shared clonotypes had higher generation probabilities than non-shared clonotypes did. With few donors, the genetic and exposure-history diversity represented was limited. It was observed that around 5% of naive CD4 clonotypes were shared across a handful of donors.

This clone was detected once. The antigen remains undetermined. CDR3 size: 14 residues. Deletions cut 4 bases from V and 6 bases from J, with 13 bases between. Germline V CDR1 and CDR2: SGHNT, YYREEE (reference sequence). Sequencing was at deep level. Profiled with immunoSEQ multiplex PCR; TCRdb holds only in-frame clones, not every one. The table has under 2,000,000 clones, about 95% seen once. Cells designated naive CD8 were CD45RO-negative and were positively selected for CCR7, with terminally differentiated effector memory CD45RA+ cells excluded. The sequenced sample was naive CD8+ T cells sorted from blood. The chain links TRBV5-4 to TRBJ2-2; no reliable D call. The receptor was isolated from a man younger than 35 in good health. In DNA, the CDR3 is TGTGCCAGCAGCCGGCCTCTCTCCCCCGGGGAGCTGTTTTTT. Amino acid sequence: CASSRPLSPGELFF.